This entry lists 17 T cell receptor beta chains sequenced from one sample in a study of T cell responses to AZD1222 COVID-19 vaccine (dated by TCRdb to about 2021). The sample's time point label, in plain terms: about 28 days (+/-7) after the second vaccine dose. The sample's treatment or condition label, in plain terms: meningococcal conjugate vaccine given as trial control. Library prep was done by the immunoSEQ multiplex PCR assay. Imported from immuneACCESS, the table was reduced by TCRdb to in-frame sequences with V and J called. These copies leave out some clones; in studies compared against another copy, an unresolved V gene accounts for under half, and the cause of the remainder is not known. The sample records around 130,000 clones, 91% of which are singletons. The ten biggest clones cover approximately 8% of the sample. The material was peripheral blood, obtained 28 days after the second dose of the MenACWY control vaccine. These receptors were taken from an adult who received the MenACWY meningococcal vaccine as a control.

The chain is built from TRBV28 and TRBJ1-1; a possible D gene is TRBD1 (6 bases). V lost 2 bases and J 4 bases, leaving 11 bases between the germline ends. Looked up from germline, CDR1 is MDHEN and CDR2 is SYDVKM. The CDR3 is 14 amino acids. The CDR3 reads CASSLGTIGTEAFF. The CDR3 DNA follows: TGTGCCAGCAGTTTAGGGACAATAGGCACTGAAGCTTTCTTT.

The chain employs TRBV30 and TRBJ1-1; no reliable D call. The V and J ends lost 0 bases and 4 bases respectively, with 6 bases between them. CDR1 GTSNPN and CDR2 SVGIG come from the germline V gene (reference sequence). The CDR3 runs to 12 residues. The CDR3: CAWSVLGTEAFF. The CDR3 region has the DNA TGTGCCTGGAGTGTACTAGGCACTGAAGCTTTCTTT.

This sequence joins TRBV3-1 (or the pseudogene TRBV3-2) and TRBJ1-6; 7 bases line up with TRBD1. With V trimmed by 4 bases and J by 0 bases, 12 bases remained unmatched. CDR3 length: 19 residues. The V gene's germline CDR1 is LGHDT and CDR2 YNNKEL (reference sequence). CDR3 DNA: TGTGCCAGCAGCCCTTTGACAGGGAAAGTGAGCTCCTATAATTCACCCCTCCACTTT. Amino acids: CASSPLTGKVSSYNSPLHF.

The genes are TRBV6-1 and TRBJ2-3; 7 bases line up with TRBD1. In germline, CDR1 is MNHNS, CDR2 SASEGT. V was pared by 2 bases and J by 4 bases, with 6 bases of the junction left unmatched. The CDR3 is 15 residues long. CDR3 nucleotide sequence: TGTGCCAGCAGTGAATACAGGCAGGGGGCAGATACGCAGTATTTT. Its protein is CASSEYRQGADTQYF.

The chain employs TRBV19 and TRBJ2-1; TRBD2 aligns across 7 bases. CDR1 and CDR2 from the germline V gene are LNHDA and SQIVND (reference sequence). The J segment lost 4 bases and the V segment lost 1 base, leaving 4 bases of the junction unmatched. The CDR3 sequence is 15 residues long. For the CDR3, the DNA is TGTGCCAGTAGTATAGGGCCTAGCGGTTACAATGAGCAGTTCTTC. Its translation is CASSIGPSGYNEQFF.

This clone was recorded once. The gene calls are TRBV6-4 and TRBJ2-3, with TRBD2 identical over 10 bases. V lost 3 bases, J lost 5 bases, and 5 bases stayed unmatched. This CDR3 contains 15 residues. Germline lookup yields CDR1 MRHNA and CDR2 SNTAGT. CDR3 loop: CASSETSGRVDTQYF. As DNA, the CDR3 is TGTGCCAGCAGTGAAACCAGCGGGAGGGTAGATACGCAGTATTTT.

This chain joins TRBV6-6 and TRBJ2-7; D is possibly TRBD1 (6 bases). Germline CDR1 reads MNHNY; CDR2 reads SVGAGI (reference sequence). V lost 0 bases and J lost 2, with 14 bases in between. The CDR3 runs to 16 residues. The CDR3, as DNA: TGTGCCAGCAGTTACTCGTTGGGGGCAGCCACCTACGAGCAGTACTTC. The encoded protein is CASSYSLGAATYEQYF.

The V and J genes are TRBV28 and TRBJ2-1; the match to TRBD2 covers 8 bases. Germline V gene sequence: CDR1 MDHEN, CDR2 SYDVKM. The ends lost 7 bases at V and 9 bases at J; junction bases unmatched: 5. CDR3 length equals 12 residues. The CDR3 nucleotides are TGTGCCAGCACCCGACTAGCGACTGAGCAGTTCTTC. Its translation is CASTRLATEQFF.

The gene calls are TRBV28 and TRBJ1-2, with 12 bases fitting TRBD1. The CDR3 runs 16 residues. J gave up 7 bases and V 7 bases, and 13 bases lay outside the gene matches. Germline loops: CDR1 MDHEN, CDR2 SYDVKM. The CDR3 here is CASTEGTGGLNSGYTF. CDR3 bases: TGTGCCAGCACCGAAGGGACAGGGGGCTTGAATTCTGGCTACACCTTC.

This clone came up once. CDR3 sequence: CASSFGTGGVTEAFF. The CDR3 DNA follows: TGTGCCAGCAGTTTTGGTACAGGGGGCGTAACTGAAGCTTTCTTT. V is TRBV27 and J is TRBJ1-1; 9 bases align to TRBD1. CDR3 length: 15 residues. Germline loops: CDR1 MNHEY, CDR2 SMNVEV (reference sequence). The J segment lost 5 bases and the V segment lost 3 bases, leaving 7 bases of the junction unmatched.

J is TRBJ2-7 and V is TRBV27, with 8 bases identical to TRBD2. The V and J ends lost 5 bases and 2 bases, in that order; junction bases with no gene match: 8. The germline V gene has CDR1 MNHEY and CDR2 SMNVEV (reference sequence). The CDR3 covers 15 residues. The CDR3 sequence: CASSSPGTSAYEQYF. In DNA form, the CDR3 reads TGTGCCAGCAGTAGTCCAGGGACTAGTGCCTACGAGCAGTACTTC.

The chain has TRBV6-2 or TRBV6-3 and TRBJ1-2, with D unclear. Between the trimmed V and J ends, which lost 0 bases and 4 bases, there was a span of 6 bases. The CDR3 is 13 residues long. Germline CDR1 and CDR2: MNHEY and SVGEGT. The CDR3 DNA follows: TGTGCCAGCAGTTACTCGAACAGCTATGGCTACACCTTC. Translation: CASSYSNSYGYTF.

This clone was detected only a few times. The chain carries TRBV9 and TRBJ2-1; TRBD2 agrees at 9 bases. The CDR3 totals 16 residues. The V gene end was trimmed by 3 bases and the J gene end by 3 bases; junction bases not matched to a gene: 7. Germline assignment: CDR1 SGDLS and CDR2 YYNGEE. CDR3 amino acids: CASSGAGGSYYNEQFF. The DNA of the CDR3 is TGTGCCAGCAGCGGAGCGGGAGGCTCGTACTACAATGAGCAGTTCTTC.

The V gene is TRBV19, the J gene TRBJ1-2; TRBD1 aligns across 7 bases. V was clipped by 6 bases and J by 4 bases; unmatched bases: 5. The CDR3 consists of 13 residues. Germline CDR1 reads LNHDA; CDR2 reads SQIVND (reference sequence). The CDR3: CASSPSGGYGYTF. In nucleotides, the CDR3 is TGTGCCAGTAGCCCCTCAGGGGGCTATGGCTACACCTTC.

The chain has TRBV27 and TRBJ1-4; TRBD1 might be the D (6 bases). The CDR3 runs 16 residues. Germline V gives CDR1 MNHEY, CDR2 SMNVEV (reference sequence). The V end lost 0 bases, the J end lost 8 bases, and 16 bases lay between the germline ends. The CDR3 loop is CASSLSNRVGDEKLFF. The CDR3 region has the DNA TGTGCCAGCAGTTTATCCAACAGGGTAGGAGACGAAAAACTGTTTTTT. The entire variable domain, with the rest obtained from reference TRBV27 and TRBJ1-4, is as follows: EAQVTQNPRYLITVTGKKLTVTCSQNMNHEYMSWYRQDPGLGLRQIYYSMNVEVTDKGDVPEGYKVSRKEKRNFPLILESPSPNQTSLYFCASSLSNRVGDEKLFFGSGTQLSVL.

The genes are TRBV7-2 and TRBJ1-1, with D maybe TRBD1 (6 bases). The V and J ends lost 6 bases and 1 base respectively, with 15 bases between them. CDR3 length: 15 amino acids. Germline values: CDR1 SGHTA, CDR2 FQGNSA. This chain's CDR3 is CASSFGQTGNTEAFF. The DNA of the CDR3 is TGTGCCAGCAGTTTTGGACAGACAGGGAACACTGAAGCTTTCTTT.

V and J are TRBV5-1 and TRBJ2-1; 14 bases line up with TRBD2. The CDR3 extends over 15 amino acids. CDR1 SGHRS and CDR2 YFSETQ come from the germline V gene. V lost 4 bases to trimming and J lost 6 bases; unmatched junction nucleotides: 3. This CDR3 is CASSPGLAGANEQFF. The CDR3 bases are TGCGCCAGCAGCCCGGGACTAGCGGGAGCCAATGAGCAGTTCTTC.